The entry that follows covers one TCR beta chain sequence. Its target is not known. Per germline, CDR1 SGHTA and CDR2 FQGNSA. This CDR3 is 14 amino acids long. Trimming left V 6 bases short and J 4 bases short, with 14 bases between. Through MiXCR, TCRdb re-clonotyped the PCR reads. This sample has about 30,000 clones, with roughly 29% found just once. This sample was taken from a study of metastatic and nonmetastatic thyroid tumors. Study observations and caveats: Significantly greater TCR beta diversity was reportedly found in malignant thyroid tumors than in benign nodules (in blood and tumor).

Prior to thyroid surgery, none of the patients had received any treatment. The material sequenced was blood. J is TRBJ2-3 and V is TRBV7-2; no clear D. This TCR came from a female donor with papillary thyroid cancer or a benign thyroid nodule (not recorded which). Some clones in this sample may be carry-over from other donors' samples. The CDR3 loop is CASSPLVIPDTQYF. In nucleotides, the CDR3 is TGTGCCAGCAGTCCCCTAGTCATTCCAGATACGCAGTATTTT.